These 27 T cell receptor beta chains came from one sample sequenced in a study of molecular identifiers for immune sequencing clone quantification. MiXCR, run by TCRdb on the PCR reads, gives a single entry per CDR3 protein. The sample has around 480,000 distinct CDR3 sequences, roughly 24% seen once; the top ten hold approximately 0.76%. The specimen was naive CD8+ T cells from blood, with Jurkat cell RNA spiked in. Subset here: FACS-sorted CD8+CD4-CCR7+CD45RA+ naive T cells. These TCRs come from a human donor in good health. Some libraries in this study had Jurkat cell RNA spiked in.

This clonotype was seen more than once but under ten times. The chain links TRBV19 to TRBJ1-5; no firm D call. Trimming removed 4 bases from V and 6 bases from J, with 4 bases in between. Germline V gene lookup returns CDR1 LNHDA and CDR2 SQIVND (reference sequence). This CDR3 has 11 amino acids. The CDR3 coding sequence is TGTGCCAGTAGTAGGGGTCAGCCCCAGCATTTT. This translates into CASSRGQPQHF.

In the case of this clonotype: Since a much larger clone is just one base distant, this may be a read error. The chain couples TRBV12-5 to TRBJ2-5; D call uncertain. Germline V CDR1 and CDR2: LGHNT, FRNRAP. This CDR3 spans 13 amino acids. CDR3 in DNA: TGTGCTGGTGGTTTAGTTAACCAAGAGACCCAGTACTTC. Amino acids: CAGGLVNQETQYF.

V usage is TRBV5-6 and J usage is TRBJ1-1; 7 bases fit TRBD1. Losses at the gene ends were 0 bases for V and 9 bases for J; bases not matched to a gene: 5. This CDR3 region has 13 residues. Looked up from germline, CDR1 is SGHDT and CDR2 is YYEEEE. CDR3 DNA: TGTGCCAGCAGCTTGGGACAGGGCACCCAAGCTTTCTTT. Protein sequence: CASSLGQGTQAFF.

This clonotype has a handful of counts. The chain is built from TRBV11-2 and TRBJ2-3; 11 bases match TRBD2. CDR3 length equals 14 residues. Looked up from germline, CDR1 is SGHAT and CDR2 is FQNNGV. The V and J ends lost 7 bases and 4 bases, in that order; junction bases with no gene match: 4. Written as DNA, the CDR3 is TGTGCCAGCACTAGCGGGGGGTTGGCAGATACGCAGTATTTT. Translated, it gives CASTSGGLADTQYF.

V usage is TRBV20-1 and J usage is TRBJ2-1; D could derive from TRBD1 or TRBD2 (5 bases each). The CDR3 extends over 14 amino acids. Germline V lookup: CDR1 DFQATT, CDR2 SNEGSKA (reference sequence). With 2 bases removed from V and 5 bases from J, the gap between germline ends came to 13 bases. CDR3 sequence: CSARIPGPDNEQFF. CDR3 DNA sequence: TGCAGTGCTAGAATACCGGGACCGGACAATGAGCAGTTCTTC.

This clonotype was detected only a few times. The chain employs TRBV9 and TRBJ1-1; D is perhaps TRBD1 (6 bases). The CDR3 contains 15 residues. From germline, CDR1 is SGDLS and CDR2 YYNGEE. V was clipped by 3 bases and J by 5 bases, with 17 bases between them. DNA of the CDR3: TGTGCCAGCAGCGAACTACAGGGTCCGGCTACTGAAGCTTTCTTT. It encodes CASSELQGPATEAFF.

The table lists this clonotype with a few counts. The CDR3 loop is CASSTETAHTQYF. The CDR3 DNA sequence: TGTGCCAGTAGTACCGAGACAGCCCATACGCAGTATTTT. V gene TRBV19 combines with J gene TRBJ2-3, with a weak D call TRBD1 (5 bases). The CDR3 is 13 amino acids. Germline lookup yields CDR1 LNHDA and CDR2 SQIVND (reference sequence). Trimming took 4 bases from V and 7 from J, leaving 12 bases between them.

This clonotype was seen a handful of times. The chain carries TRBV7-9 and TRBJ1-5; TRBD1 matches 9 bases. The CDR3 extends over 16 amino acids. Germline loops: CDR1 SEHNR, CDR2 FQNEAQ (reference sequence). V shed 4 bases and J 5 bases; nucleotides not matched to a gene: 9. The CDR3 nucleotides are TGTGCCAGCAGCTCGACAACAGGGGGCGCGGATCAGCCCCAGCATTTT. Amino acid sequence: CASSSTTGGADQPQHF.

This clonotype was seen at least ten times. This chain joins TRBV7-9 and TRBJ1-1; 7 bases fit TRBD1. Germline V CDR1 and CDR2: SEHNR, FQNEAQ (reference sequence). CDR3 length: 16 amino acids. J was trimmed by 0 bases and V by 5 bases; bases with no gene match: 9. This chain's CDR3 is CASSMPRQGLNTEAFF. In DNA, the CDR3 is TGTGCCAGCAGCATGCCCCGACAGGGTTTGAACACTGAAGCTTTCTTT.

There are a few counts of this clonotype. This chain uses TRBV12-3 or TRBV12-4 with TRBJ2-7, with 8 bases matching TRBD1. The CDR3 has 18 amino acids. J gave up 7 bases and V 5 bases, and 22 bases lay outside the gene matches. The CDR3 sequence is CASSHLHDRGPLDGEQYF. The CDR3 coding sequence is TGTGCCAGCAGTCACCTCCACGACAGGGGACCTCTAGATGGGGAGCAGTACTTC.

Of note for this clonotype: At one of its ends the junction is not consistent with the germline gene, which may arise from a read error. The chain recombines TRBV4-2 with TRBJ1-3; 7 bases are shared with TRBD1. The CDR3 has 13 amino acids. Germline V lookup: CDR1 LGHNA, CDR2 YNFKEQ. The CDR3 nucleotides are TGTGCCACCGGGCAGGGGGACGGAAACACCATGTATTTT. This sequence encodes CATGQGDGNTMYF.

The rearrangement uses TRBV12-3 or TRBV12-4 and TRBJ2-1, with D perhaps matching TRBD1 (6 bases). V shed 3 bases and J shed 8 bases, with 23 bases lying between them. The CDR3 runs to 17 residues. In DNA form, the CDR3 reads TGTGCCAGCAGTTTCGGAATCAGGGGACCCTATAGCGATGAGCAGTTCTTC. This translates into CASSFGIRGPYSDEQFF.

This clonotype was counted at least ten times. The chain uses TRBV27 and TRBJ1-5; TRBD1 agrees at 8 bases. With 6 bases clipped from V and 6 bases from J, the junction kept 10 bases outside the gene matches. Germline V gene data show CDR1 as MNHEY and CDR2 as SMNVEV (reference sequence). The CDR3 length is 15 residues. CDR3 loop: CASSLDRGVGQPQHF. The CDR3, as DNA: TGTGCCAGCAGCTTAGACAGGGGAGTAGGTCAGCCCCAGCATTTT.

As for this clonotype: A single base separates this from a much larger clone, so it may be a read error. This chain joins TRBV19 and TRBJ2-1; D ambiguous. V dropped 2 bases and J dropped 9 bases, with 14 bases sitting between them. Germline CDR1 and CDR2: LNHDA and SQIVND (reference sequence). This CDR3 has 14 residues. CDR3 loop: CASSILSPEPEQFF. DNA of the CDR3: TGTGCCAGTAGTATACTCTCGCCAGAACCTGAGCAGTTCTTC.

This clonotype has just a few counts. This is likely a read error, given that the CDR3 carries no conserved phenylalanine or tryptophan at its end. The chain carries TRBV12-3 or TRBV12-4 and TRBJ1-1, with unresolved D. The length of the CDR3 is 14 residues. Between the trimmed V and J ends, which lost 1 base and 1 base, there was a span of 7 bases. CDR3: CASSLGGPNTEAFL. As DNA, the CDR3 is TGTGCCAGCAGTTTAGGAGGCCCGAACACTGAAGCTTTCCTT.

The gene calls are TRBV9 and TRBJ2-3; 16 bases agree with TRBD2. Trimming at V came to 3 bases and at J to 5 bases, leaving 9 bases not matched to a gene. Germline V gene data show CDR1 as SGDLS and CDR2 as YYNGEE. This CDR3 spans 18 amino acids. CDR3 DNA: TGTGCCAGCAGCGCAGGGACTAGCGGGGGGGCCTTAAAAGATACGCAGTATTTT. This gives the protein CASSAGTSGGALKDTQYF.

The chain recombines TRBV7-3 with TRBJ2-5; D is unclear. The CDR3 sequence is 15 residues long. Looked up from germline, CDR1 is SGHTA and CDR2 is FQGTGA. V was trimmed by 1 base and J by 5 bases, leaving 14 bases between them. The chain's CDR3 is CASSLNPGPVETQYF. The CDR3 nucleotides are TGTGCCAGCAGCTTAAACCCGGGCCCCGTTGAGACCCAGTACTTC.

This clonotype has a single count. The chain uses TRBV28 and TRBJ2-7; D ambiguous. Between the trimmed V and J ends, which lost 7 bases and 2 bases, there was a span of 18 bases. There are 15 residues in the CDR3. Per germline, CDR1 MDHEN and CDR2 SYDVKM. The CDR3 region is CASTLSSARPYEQYF. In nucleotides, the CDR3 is TGTGCCAGCACCCTTTCGTCAGCGCGGCCCTACGAGCAGTACTTC.

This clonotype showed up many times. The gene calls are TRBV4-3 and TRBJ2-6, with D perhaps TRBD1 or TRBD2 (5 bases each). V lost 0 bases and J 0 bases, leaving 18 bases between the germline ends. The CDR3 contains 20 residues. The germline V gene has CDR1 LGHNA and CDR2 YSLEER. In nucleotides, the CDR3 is TGCGCCAGCAGCCAAGATGTTTCAACGGGGACCCTCTCTGGGGCCAACGTCCTGACTTTC. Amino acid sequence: CASSQDVSTGTLSGANVLTF.

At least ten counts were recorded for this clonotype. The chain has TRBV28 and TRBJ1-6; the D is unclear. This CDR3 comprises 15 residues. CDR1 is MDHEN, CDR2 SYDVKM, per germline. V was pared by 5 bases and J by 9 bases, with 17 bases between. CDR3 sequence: CASSPGITRSSPLHF. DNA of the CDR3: TGTGCCAGCAGTCCCGGGATTACGAGAAGTTCACCCCTCCACTTT.

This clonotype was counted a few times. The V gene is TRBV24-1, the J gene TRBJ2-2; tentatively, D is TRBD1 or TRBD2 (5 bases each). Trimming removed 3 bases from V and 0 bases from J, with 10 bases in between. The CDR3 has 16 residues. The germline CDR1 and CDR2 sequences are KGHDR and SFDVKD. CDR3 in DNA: TGTGCCACCAGTGATGGGGACCTCGCGAACACCGGGGAGCTGTTTTTT. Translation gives CATSDGDLANTGELFF.

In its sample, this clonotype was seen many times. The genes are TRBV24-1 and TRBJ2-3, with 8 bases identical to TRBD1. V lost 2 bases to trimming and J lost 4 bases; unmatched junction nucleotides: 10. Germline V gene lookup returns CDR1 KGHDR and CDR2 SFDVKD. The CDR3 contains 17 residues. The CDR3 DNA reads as TGTGCCACCAGTGATTCTCCGGGACAGGTAACCTCAGATACGCAGTATTTT. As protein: CATSDSPGQVTSDTQYF.

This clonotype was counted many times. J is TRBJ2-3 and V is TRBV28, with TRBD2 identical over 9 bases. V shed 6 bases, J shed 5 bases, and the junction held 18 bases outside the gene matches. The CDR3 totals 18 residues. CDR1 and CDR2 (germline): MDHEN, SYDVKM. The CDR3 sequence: CASSLPGAGGPLGDTQYF. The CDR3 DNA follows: TGTGCCAGCAGCTTGCCCGGGGCGGGAGGGCCGTTGGGAGATACGCAGTATTTT.

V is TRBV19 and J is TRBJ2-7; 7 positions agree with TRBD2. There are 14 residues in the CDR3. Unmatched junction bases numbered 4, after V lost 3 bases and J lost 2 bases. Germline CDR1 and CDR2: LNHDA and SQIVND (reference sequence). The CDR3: CASSISGTPYEQYF. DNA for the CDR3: TGTGCCAGTAGTATCAGCGGGACTCCCTACGAGCAGTACTTC.

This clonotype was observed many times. In DNA, the CDR3 is TGCAGCGTTGAGGGTCCTGGGCCACAAGAGACCCAGTACTTC. Amino acid sequence: CSVEGPGPQETQYF. V gene TRBV29-1 combines with J gene TRBJ2-5; D is unclear. The CDR3 has 14 residues. Deletions cut 3 bases from V and 2 bases from J, with 13 bases between. Germline lookup yields CDR1 SQVTM and CDR2 ANQGSEA.

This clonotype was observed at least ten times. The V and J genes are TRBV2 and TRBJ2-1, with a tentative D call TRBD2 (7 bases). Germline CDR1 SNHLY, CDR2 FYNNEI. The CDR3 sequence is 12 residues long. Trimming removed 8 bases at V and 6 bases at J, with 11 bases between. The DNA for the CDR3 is TGTGCCAGCCCGGGGGGCCCCAATGAGCAGTTCTTC. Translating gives CASPGGPNEQFF.

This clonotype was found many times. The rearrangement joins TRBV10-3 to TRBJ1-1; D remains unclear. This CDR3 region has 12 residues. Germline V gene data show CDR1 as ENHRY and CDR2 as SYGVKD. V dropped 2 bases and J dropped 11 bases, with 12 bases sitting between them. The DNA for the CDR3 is TGTGCCATCAGTGAGGGAGGAGTGGGGGCTTTCTTT. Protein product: CAISEGGVGAFF.